One sample yielded the 30 T cell receptor beta chains listed below, sequenced in a study of blood T cell repertoires in COVID-19 (dated by TCRdb to about 2020). Preparation of the library involved the immunoSEQ multiplex PCR assay. TCRdb holds this immuneACCESS table with in-frame rearrangements only. Some clones are missing; in checked studies, unresolved V genes explain under half, and the rest has no known cause. Across this sample there are 300,000 to 400,000 clones, with roughly 85% seen only once. Clones ranked in the top ten supply around 4.5% of the sample. The sample comprised PBMCs or T cells enriched from blood (not recorded which). The source of these receptors is a woman aged 40 to 50 with acute COVID-19.

The rearrangement joins TRBV4-1 to TRBJ1-5; TRBD1 matches 8 bases. The CDR3 has 15 amino acids. CDR1 and CDR2 from the germline V gene are MGHRA and YSYEKL. Trimming at V came to 2 bases and at J to 3 bases, leaving 3 bases not matched to a gene. CDR3 region: CASSQIQGVNQPQHF. The CDR3, as DNA: TGCGCCAGCAGCCAAATACAGGGGGTCAATCAGCCCCAGCATTTT.

The V and J genes are TRBV29-1 and TRBJ2-1, with 7 bases that match TRBD2. The germline V gene has CDR1 SQVTM and CDR2 ANQGSEA. The CDR3 is 15 amino acids. J was trimmed by 5 bases and V by 5 bases; bases with no gene match: 12. CDR3 sequence (DNA): TGCAGCGTTCCTGGGGTCCTAGCGGTCAACAATGAGCAGTTCTTC. This sequence encodes CSVPGVLAVNNEQFF.

This chain joins TRBV27 and TRBJ1-1; D may be TRBD1 (5 bases). Germline values: CDR1 MNHEY, CDR2 SMNVEV (reference sequence). V lost 1 base and J lost 7, with 10 bases in between. CDR3 size: 13 residues. CDR3 nucleotide sequence: TGTGCCAGCAGTTTATTATCCGACAGTGAAGCTTTCTTT. Translated, it gives CASSLLSDSEAFF.

The chain links TRBV18 to TRBJ2-2; 14 nucleotides match TRBD2. This CDR3 is built from 16 residues. Germline CDR1 reads KGHSH; CDR2 reads LQKENI. V trimming: 2 bases; J trimming: 6 bases; junction bases outside the gene matches: 2. The CDR3 here is CASSPGLAGGPGELFF. The CDR3 nucleotides read TGTGCCAGCTCACCAGGACTAGCGGGAGGACCCGGGGAGCTGTTTTTT.

This clone was found a few times. This rearrangement joins TRBV4-3 to TRBJ2-7; D is perhaps TRBD2 (6 bases). Trimming pared 0 bases from V and 2 bases from J, leaving 17 bases between. CDR1 and CDR2 from the germline V gene are LGHNA and YSLEER. This CDR3 has 17 residues. The CDR3, as DNA: TGCGCCAGCAGCCAAGATAGGAGGAGGGGAACGACCTACGAGCAGTACTTC. This sequence encodes CASSQDRRRGTTYEQYF.

The rearrangement links TRBV18 to TRBJ2-7, with 8 bases aligning to TRBD1. The germline V gene encodes CDR1 KGHSH and CDR2 LQKENI. With V trimmed by 4 bases and J by 6 bases, 8 bases remained unmatched. The CDR3 has 14 residues. CDR3 in DNA: TGTGCCAGCTCACTAATGGACAGGGACTCCGAGCAGTACTTC. Translated: CASSLMDRDSEQYF.

This sequence joins TRBV7-9 and TRBJ2-3, with D maybe TRBD2 (6 bases). Trimming stripped 7 bases from V and 6 bases from J, with 29 bases between. Germline values: CDR1 SEHNR, CDR2 FQNEAQ (reference sequence). The CDR3 sequence is 18 residues long. The DNA of the CDR3 is TGTGCCAGCACCCTACTGCAACCGGGGACTTTACCTCGGGATACGCAGTATTTT. This translates into CASTLLQPGTLPRDTQYF.

This clone was seen only a few times. The V gene is TRBV7-2, the J gene TRBJ1-6, with a tentative D call TRBD1 (5 bases). The CDR3 length is 15 residues. The germline gives CDR1 SGHTA, CDR2 FQGNSA. The germline V and J ends were trimmed by 1 base and 11 bases, with 15 bases remaining between them. The CDR3 spells CASSLVLGGLPPLHF. For the CDR3, the DNA is TGTGCCAGCAGCTTAGTTCTGGGGGGACTGCCACCCCTCCACTTT.

The chain employs TRBV5-4 and TRBJ2-6; TRBD2 agrees at 7 bases. J lost 4 bases, V lost 4 bases, and 5 bases had no gene match. The CDR3 is 15 residues long. CDR1 SGHNT and CDR2 YYREEE come from the germline V gene (reference sequence). CDR3 DNA sequence: TGTGCCAGCAGCCGGGAGGTGTCCGGGGCCAACGTCCTGACTTTC. The encoded protein is CASSREVSGANVLTF.

V is TRBV12-5 and J is TRBJ2-1; 9 bases agree with TRBD1. The CDR3 is made up of 15 amino acids. Germline trimming cut 4 bases from V and 2 bases from J; bases unmatched to any gene: 3. The V gene's germline CDR1 is LGHNT and CDR2 FRNRAP. The CDR3 region has the DNA TGTGCTAGTGGTTCAACAGGGGGCGCCTACAATGAGCAGTTCTTC. Protein product: CASGSTGGAYNEQFF.

The V call is TRBV10-3, the J call TRBJ1-2; 7 bases fit TRBD1. Germline loops: CDR1 ENHRY, CDR2 SYGVKD. This CDR3 is 15 amino acids long. V dropped 7 bases and J dropped 1; count of bases not matched to a gene: 9. The CDR3 loop is CAIKIQGISNYGYTF. In nucleotides, the CDR3 is TGTGCCATCAAAATACAGGGGATTAGTAACTATGGCTACACCTTC.

In this sample, this clone turned up a few times. The chain uses TRBV2 and TRBJ1-1; the match to TRBD1 covers 8 bases. Germline V lookup: CDR1 SNHLY, CDR2 FYNNEI. V shed 6 bases and J 4 bases; nucleotides not matched to a gene: 7. This CDR3 has 14 amino acids. This CDR3 reads CASSGQGAGTEAFF. The CDR3 nucleotides read TGTGCCAGCAGCGGACAGGGCGCAGGCACTGAAGCTTTCTTT.

This chain joins TRBV7-9 and TRBJ1-1, with D unclear. This CDR3 is built from 14 residues. Germline CDR1 and CDR2: SEHNR and FQNEAQ (reference sequence). The germline V and J ends were trimmed by 3 bases and 4 bases, with 12 bases remaining between them. CDR3 coding DNA: TGTGCCAGCAGCTTCGGAGGGAGGAGCACTGAAGCTTTCTTT. Translating it yields CASSFGGRSTEAFF.

Comment on this clone: Distinct nucleotide sequences in the sample also encode this CDR3. V is TRBV18 and J is TRBJ1-1; TRBD1 aligns across 7 bases. The CDR3 sequence is 15 residues long. Germline V gene sequence: CDR1 KGHSH, CDR2 LQKENI. Losses at the gene ends were 3 bases for V and 5 bases for J; bases not matched to a gene: 9. The CDR3 here is CASSPRQGGETEAFF. The CDR3 DNA sequence: TGTGCCAGCTCACCCCGGCAGGGGGGAGAGACTGAAGCTTTCTTT.

CDR3 bases: TGCGCCAGCAGCTTGGCGGGGGGAACTTTCACAGATACGCAGTATTTT. As protein: CASSLAGGTFTDTQYF. The chain employs TRBV5-1 and TRBJ2-3, with 7 bases identical to TRBD2. V dropped 0 bases and J dropped 2; count of bases not matched to a gene: 6. The CDR3 runs to 16 residues. CDR1 and CDR2 from the germline V gene are SGHRS and YFSETQ.

In DNA, the CDR3 is TGTGCCAGTAGTATGTCCGGGATGAAGAGCACAGATACGCAGTATTTT. It specifies CASSMSGMKSTDTQYF. This sequence joins TRBV19 and TRBJ2-3; the D gene is possibly TRBD2 (5 bases). V was shortened by 3 bases and J by 0 bases, with 13 bases between the two germline ends. The CDR3 is 16 residues long. Germline CDR1 LNHDA, CDR2 SQIVND (reference sequence).

This clone was counted once. This rearrangement joins TRBV5-6 to TRBJ2-7; D may be TRBD1 (5 bases). CDR1 SGHDT and CDR2 YYEEEE come from the germline V gene. The CDR3 runs to 15 residues. V gave up 3 bases and J gave up 0 bases, with 13 bases separating them. CDR3 region: CASSWKTGSSYEQYF. The CDR3 DNA reads TGTGCCAGCAGCTGGAAAACAGGTAGCTCCTACGAGCAGTACTTC.

This sequence joins TRBV6-5 and TRBJ2-7; 7 positions agree with TRBD1. The CDR3 has 14 residues. V dropped 6 bases and J dropped 3; count of bases not matched to a gene: 8. Germline V lookup: CDR1 MNHEY, CDR2 SVGAGI. The CDR3 DNA is TGTGCCAGCAGCACCGGGACAGTTCACTACGAGCAGTACTTC. Translating gives CASSTGTVHYEQYF.

This clone appeared once. This sequence joins TRBV18 and TRBJ1-1; weak D call: TRBD1 (6 bases). The CDR3 covers 16 residues. CDR1 is KGHSH, CDR2 LQKENI, per germline. The V gene lost 0 bases and the J gene lost 6 bases, with 17 bases spanning the gap. The CDR3 protein is CASSPPGPGAKSEAFF. In DNA form, the CDR3 reads TGTGCCAGCTCACCACCGGGGCCAGGGGCTAAGTCTGAAGCTTTCTTT.

V gene TRBV19 combines with J gene TRBJ1-5; 8 positions match TRBD1. CDR3 size: 17 residues. The germline V gene has CDR1 LNHDA and CDR2 SQIVND (reference sequence). The J segment lost 1 base and the V segment lost 4 bases, leaving 9 bases of the junction unmatched. CDR3 nucleotide sequence: TGTGCCAGTAGTAAAGATACAGGGGGTCGAAGCAATCAGCCCCAGCATTTT. Protein product: CASSKDTGGRSNQPQHF.

The chain combines TRBV19 with TRBJ1-5; D gene ambiguous. CDR1 is LNHDA, CDR2 SQIVND, per germline (reference sequence). Trimming shortened V by 3 bases and J by 0 bases, and 9 bases separated the two germline ends. The CDR3 is 15 residues long. The DNA for the CDR3 is TGTGCCAGTAGTATGTGGGCGAATAGCAATCAGCCCCAGCATTTT. This sequence encodes CASSMWANSNQPQHF.

The J gene is TRBJ2-1, the V gene TRBV7-2; D is possibly TRBD1 (5 bases). Trimming removed 2 bases at V and 2 bases at J, with 10 bases between. From germline, CDR1 is SGHTA and CDR2 FQGNSA. CDR3 length equals 15 residues. The CDR3 is CASSLKRTPYNEQFF. CDR3 DNA sequence: TGTGCCAGCAGCTTAAAAAGGACACCCTACAATGAGCAGTTCTTC.

The genes are TRBV7-3 and TRBJ2-1; 12 bases map to TRBD2. Losses at the gene ends were 5 bases for V and 4 bases for J; bases not matched to a gene: 3. Germline loops: CDR1 SGHTA, CDR2 FQGTGA. The CDR3 has 15 amino acids. As DNA, the CDR3 is TGTGCCAGCAGCCCTGGACTAGCGGGATACAATGAGCAGTTCTTC. It translates to CASSPGLAGYNEQFF.

This clone was detected only once. Here the CDR3 reads CASSSVTITQYF. In DNA form, the CDR3 reads TGTGCCAGCAGCTCCGTGACAATTACCCAGTACTTC. V usage is TRBV7-8 and J usage is TRBJ2-5; no clear D. V dropped 4 bases and J dropped 8 bases, with 11 bases sitting between them. Germline V gene lookup returns CDR1 SGHVS and CDR2 FQNEAQ. The CDR3 totals 12 residues.

The rearrangement joins TRBV18 to TRBJ2-5, with 8 bases identical to TRBD2. The trim removed 6 bases at V and 13 bases at J, leaving 13 bases unmatched. This CDR3 is built from 13 residues. Germline loops: CDR1 KGHSH, CDR2 LQKENI. This chain's CDR3 is CASSPGLAGPPYF. The CDR3 bases are TGTGCCAGCTCCCCCGGGCTAGCGGGCCCCCCGTACTTC.

The J gene is TRBJ2-7, the V gene TRBV5-1, with 9 bases lining up with TRBD1. The germline V gene has CDR1 SGHRS and CDR2 YFSETQ. The CDR3 has 14 residues. The trim removed 5 bases at V and 3 bases at J, leaving 6 bases unmatched. The CDR3: CASRGNRGLYEQYF. The DNA for the CDR3 is TGCGCCAGCAGAGGGAACAGGGGGCTCTACGAGCAGTACTTC.

For the CDR3, the DNA is TGTGCCAGTGGGGCATATCCCAAGCGGGGGGTAACCGGGGAGCTGTTTTTT. Protein sequence: CASGAYPKRGVTGELFF. The gene calls are TRBV19 and TRBJ2-2; 9 bases agree with TRBD2. This CDR3 has 17 amino acids. The V segment lost 8 bases and the J segment 5 bases; nucleotides outside the gene matches: 15. Germline V lookup: CDR1 LNHDA, CDR2 SQIVND (reference sequence).

Comment on this clone: Sequence at one end of the junction differs from germline and may be a read error. The chain recombines TRBV2 with TRBJ1-4; possible D gene TRBD1, 6 bases. The V gene's germline CDR1 is SNHLY and CDR2 FYNNEI. This CDR3 spans 14 amino acids. The chain's CDR3 is CASSEDRWDEKLFF. Here the CDR3 DNA reads TGTGCCAGCAGCGAAGACAGGTGGGATGAAAAACTGTTTTTT.

The chain couples TRBV19 to TRBJ2-3; 9 nucleotides match TRBD2. The V and J ends lost 3 bases and 5 bases, in that order; junction bases with no gene match: 9. There are 16 residues in the CDR3. CDR1 LNHDA and CDR2 SQIVND come from the germline V gene (reference sequence). This chain's CDR3 is CASSIVAGEYGDTQYF. DNA for the CDR3: TGTGCCAGTAGTATCGTAGCGGGAGAGTACGGAGATACGCAGTATTTT.

The J gene is TRBJ2-1, the V gene TRBV6-2 or TRBV6-3; D is undetermined. Germline V lookup: CDR1 MNHEY, CDR2 SVGEGT. This CDR3 is 12 amino acids long. V was clipped by 2 bases and J by 6 bases, with 5 bases between them. The DNA for the CDR3 is TGTGCCAGCAGTTACCGGAGCAATGAGCAGTTCTTC. Translating it yields CASSYRSNEQFF.